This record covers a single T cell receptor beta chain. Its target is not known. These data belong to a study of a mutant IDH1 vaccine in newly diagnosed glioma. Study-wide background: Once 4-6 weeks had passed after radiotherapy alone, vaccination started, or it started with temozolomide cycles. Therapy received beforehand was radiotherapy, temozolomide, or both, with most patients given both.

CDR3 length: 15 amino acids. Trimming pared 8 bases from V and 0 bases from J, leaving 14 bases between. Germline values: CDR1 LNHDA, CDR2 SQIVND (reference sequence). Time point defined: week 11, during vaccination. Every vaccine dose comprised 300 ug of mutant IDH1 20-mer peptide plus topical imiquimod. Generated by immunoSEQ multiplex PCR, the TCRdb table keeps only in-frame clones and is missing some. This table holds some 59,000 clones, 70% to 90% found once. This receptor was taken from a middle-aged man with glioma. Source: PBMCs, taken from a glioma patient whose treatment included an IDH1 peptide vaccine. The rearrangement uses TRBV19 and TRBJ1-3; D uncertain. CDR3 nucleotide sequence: TGTGCCAGTGGTAAACCCCTAAACTCTGGAAACACCATATATTTT. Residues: CASGKPLNSGNTIYF.